Sequencing of this T cell receptor beta chain was carried out in a study of cytomegalovirus exposure and HLA in healthy donors. Trimming took off 2 bases at V and 2 bases at J, with 8 bases between the two ends. CDR3 size: 14 residues. Germline V gene lookup returns CDR1 SGHDT and CDR2 YYEEEE. Primers included in the PCR were 60 Vbeta and 13 Jbeta primers. Some clones are missing from TCRdb's copy, which holds only in-frame ones; the method was immunoSEQ multiplex PCR. Here the sample spans roughly 150,000 clones, roughly 80% being singletons. The V and J genes are TRBV5-6 and TRBJ1-5; possibly TRBD1 for D (5 bases). The source of this sequence is a man aged 30 to 39 in good health and CMV-seropositive. Sequenced material: PBMCs. The CDR3 loop is CASSFQGRNQPQHF. CDR3 sequence (DNA): TGTGCCAGCAGCTTTCAGGGTCGCAATCAGCCCCAGCATTTT.